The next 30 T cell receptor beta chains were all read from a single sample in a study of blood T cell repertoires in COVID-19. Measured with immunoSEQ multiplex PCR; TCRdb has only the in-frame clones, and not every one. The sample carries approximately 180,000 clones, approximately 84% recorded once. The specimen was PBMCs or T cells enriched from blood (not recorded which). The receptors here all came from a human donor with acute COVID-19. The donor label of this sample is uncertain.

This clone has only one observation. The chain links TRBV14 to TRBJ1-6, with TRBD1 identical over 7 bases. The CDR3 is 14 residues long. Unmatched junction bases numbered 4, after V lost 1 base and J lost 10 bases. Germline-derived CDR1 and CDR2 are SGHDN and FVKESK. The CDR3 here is CASSQVGGGSPLHF. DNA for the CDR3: TGTGCCAGCAGCCAAGTAGGGGGCGGGTCACCCCTCCACTTT.

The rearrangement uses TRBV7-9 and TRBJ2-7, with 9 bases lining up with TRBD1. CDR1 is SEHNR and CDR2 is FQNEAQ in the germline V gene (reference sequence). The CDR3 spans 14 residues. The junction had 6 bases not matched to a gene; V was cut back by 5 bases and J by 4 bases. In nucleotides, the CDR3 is TGTGCCAGCAGCCCGGACAGGGGTTGGTACGAGCAGTACTTC. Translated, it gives CASSPDRGWYEQYF.

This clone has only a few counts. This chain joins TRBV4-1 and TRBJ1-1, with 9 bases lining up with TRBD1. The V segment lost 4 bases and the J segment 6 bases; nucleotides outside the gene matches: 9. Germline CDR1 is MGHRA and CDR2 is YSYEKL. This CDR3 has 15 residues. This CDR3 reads CASSPGQGEEAEAFF. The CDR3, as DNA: TGCGCCAGCAGCCCGGGACAGGGCGAGGAGGCTGAAGCTTTCTTT.

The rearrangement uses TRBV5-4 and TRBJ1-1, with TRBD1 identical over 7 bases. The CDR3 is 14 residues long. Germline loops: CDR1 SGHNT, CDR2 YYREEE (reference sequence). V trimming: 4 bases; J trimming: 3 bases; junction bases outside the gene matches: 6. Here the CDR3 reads CASSPDRVDTEAFF. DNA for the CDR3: TGTGCCAGCAGCCCTGACAGGGTAGACACTGAAGCTTTCTTT.

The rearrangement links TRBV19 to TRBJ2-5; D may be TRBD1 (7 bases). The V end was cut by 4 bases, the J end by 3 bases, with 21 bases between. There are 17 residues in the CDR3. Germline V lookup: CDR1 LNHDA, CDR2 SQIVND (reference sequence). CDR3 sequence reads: CASSRIARRGQKETQYF. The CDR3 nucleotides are TGTGCCAGTAGTAGGATAGCCAGGAGGGGACAGAAAGAGACCCAGTACTTC.

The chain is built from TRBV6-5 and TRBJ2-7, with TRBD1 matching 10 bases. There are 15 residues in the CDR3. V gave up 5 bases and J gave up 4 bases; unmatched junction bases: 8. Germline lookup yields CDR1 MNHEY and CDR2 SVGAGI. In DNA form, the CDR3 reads TGTGCCAGCAGTCTCGGACAGGGGGTTTGGTACGAGCAGTACTTC. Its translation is CASSLGQGVWYEQYF.

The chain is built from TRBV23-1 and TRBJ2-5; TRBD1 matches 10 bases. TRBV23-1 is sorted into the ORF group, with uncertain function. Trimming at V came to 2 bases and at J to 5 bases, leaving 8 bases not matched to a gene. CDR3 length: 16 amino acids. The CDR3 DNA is TGCGCCAGCAGTCAACTTGGGACAGGGGTAAATGAGACCCAGTACTTC. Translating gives CASSQLGTGVNETQYF.

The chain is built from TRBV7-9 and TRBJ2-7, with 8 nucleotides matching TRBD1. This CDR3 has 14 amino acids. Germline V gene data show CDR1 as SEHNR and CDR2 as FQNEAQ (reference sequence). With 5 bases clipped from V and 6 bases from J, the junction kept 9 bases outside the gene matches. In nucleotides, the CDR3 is TGTGCCAGCAGCCCCCTCGGACAGGGTGCCGAGCAGTACTTC. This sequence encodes CASSPLGQGAEQYF. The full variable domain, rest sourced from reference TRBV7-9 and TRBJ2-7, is DTGVSQNPRHKITKRGQNVTFRCDPISEHNRLYWYRQTLGQGPEFLTYFQNEAQLEKSRLLSDRFSAERPKGSFSTLEIQRTEQGDSAMYLCASSPLGQGAEQYFGPGTRLTVT.

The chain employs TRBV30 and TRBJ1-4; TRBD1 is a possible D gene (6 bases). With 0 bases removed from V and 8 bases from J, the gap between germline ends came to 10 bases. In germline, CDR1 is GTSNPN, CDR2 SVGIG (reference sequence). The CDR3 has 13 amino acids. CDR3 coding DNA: TGTGCCTGGAGTGTAAACAGGGACGAAAAACTGTTTTTT. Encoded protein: CAWSVNRDEKLFF.

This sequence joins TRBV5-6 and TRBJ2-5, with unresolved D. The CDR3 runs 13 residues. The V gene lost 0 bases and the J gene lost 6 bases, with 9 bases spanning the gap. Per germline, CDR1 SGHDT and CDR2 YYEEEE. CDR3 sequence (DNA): TGTGCCAGCAGCTTGGGGCTAGTTAAGACCCAGTACTTC. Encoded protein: CASSLGLVKTQYF. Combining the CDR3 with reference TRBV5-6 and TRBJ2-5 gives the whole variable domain DAGVTQSPTHLIKTRGQQVTLRCSPKSGHDTVSWYQQALGQGPQFIFQYYEEEERQRGNFPDRFSGHQFPNYSSELNVNALLLGDSALYLCASSLGLVKTQYFGPGTRLLVL.

The CDR3 is CASSGTSGVGETQYF. CDR3 coding DNA: TGTGCCAGCTCAGGGACTAGCGGGGTCGGAGAGACCCAGTACTTC. This chain joins TRBV18 and TRBJ2-5; 13 nucleotides match TRBD2. Trimming at V came to 5 bases and at J to 4 bases, leaving 4 bases not matched to a gene. There are 15 residues in the CDR3. CDR1 is KGHSH and CDR2 is LQKENI in the germline V gene. The variable domain in full, completed from reference TRBV18 and TRBJ2-5, reads NAGVMQNPRHLVRRRGQEARLRCSPMKGHSHVYWYRQLPEEGLKFMVYLQKENIIDESGMPKERFSAEFPKEGPSILRIQQVVRGDSAAYFCASSGTSGVGETQYFGPGTRLLVL.

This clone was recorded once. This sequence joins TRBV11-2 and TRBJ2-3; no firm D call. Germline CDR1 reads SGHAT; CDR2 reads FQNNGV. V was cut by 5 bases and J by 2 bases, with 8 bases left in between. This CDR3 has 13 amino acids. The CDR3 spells CASSTSITDTQYF. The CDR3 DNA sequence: TGTGCCAGCAGCACATCCATCACAGATACGCAGTATTTT.

CDR3 amino acids: CGMAGSYEQYF. CDR3 in DNA: TGTGGGATGGCAGGCTCCTACGAGCAGTACTTC. The V call is TRBV30, the J call TRBJ2-7; no clear D. The CDR3 is made up of 11 amino acids. Germline V gives CDR1 GTSNPN, CDR2 SVGIG (reference sequence). Full variable domain (missing parts from reference TRBV30 and TRBJ2-7): SQTIHQWPATLVQPVGSPLSLECTVEGTSNPNLYWYRQAAGRGLQLLFYSVGIGQISSEVPQNLSASRPQDRQFILSSKKLLLSDSGFYLCGMAGSYEQYFGPGTRLTVT.

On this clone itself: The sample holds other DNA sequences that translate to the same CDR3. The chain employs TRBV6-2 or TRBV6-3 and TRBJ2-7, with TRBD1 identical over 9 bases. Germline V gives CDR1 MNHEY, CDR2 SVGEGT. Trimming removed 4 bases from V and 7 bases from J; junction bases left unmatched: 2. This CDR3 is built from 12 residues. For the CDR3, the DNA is TGTGCCAGCAGTTCGGACAGGGGTGAGCAGTACTTC. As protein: CASSSDRGEQYF.

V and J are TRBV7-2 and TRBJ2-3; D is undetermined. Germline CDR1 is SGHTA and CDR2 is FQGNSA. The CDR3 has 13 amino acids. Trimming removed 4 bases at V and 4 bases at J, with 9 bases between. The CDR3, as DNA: TGTGCCAGCAGCTCCGGGTCGGCAGATACGCAGTATTTT. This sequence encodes CASSSGSADTQYF.

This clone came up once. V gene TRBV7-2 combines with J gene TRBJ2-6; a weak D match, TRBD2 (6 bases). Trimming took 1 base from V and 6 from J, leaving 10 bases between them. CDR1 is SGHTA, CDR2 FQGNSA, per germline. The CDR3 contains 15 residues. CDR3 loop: CASSLVAGLANVLTF. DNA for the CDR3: TGTGCCAGCAGCTTAGTCGCGGGGTTGGCCAACGTCCTGACTTTC.

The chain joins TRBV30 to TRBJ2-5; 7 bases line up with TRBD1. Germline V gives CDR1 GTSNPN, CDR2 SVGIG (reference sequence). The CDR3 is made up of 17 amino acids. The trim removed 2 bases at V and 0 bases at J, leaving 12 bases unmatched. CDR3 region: CAWSLPYFDRDQETQYF. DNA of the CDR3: TGTGCCTGGAGTCTGCCCTATTTCGACAGGGACCAAGAGACCCAGTACTTC.

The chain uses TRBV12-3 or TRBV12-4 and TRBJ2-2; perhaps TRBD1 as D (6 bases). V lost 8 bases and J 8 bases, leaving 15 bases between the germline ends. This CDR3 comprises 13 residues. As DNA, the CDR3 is TGTGCCAGCGTCGAGGGGGAAGGGGGGGAGCTGTTTTTT. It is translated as CASVEGEGGELFF.

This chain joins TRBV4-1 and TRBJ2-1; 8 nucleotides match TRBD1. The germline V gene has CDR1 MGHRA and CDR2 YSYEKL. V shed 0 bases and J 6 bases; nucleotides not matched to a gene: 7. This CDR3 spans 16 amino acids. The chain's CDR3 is CASSQDRTGWGNEQFF. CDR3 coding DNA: TGCGCCAGCAGCCAAGACCGGACAGGGTGGGGCAATGAGCAGTTCTTC.

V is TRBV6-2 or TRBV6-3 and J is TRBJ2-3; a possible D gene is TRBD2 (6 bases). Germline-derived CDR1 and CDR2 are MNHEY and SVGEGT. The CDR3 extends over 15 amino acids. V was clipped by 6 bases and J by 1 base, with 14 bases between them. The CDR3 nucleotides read TGTGCCAGCAGCTCGGTCGGGGGTGGCACAGATACGCAGTATTTT. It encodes CASSSVGGGTDTQYF.

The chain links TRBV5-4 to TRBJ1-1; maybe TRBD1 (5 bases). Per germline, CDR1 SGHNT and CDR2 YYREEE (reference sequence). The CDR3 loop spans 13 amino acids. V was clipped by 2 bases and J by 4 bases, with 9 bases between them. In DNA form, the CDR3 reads TGTGCCAGCAGCTTAACGGGGGGCACTGAAGCTTTCTTT. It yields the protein CASSLTGGTEAFF.

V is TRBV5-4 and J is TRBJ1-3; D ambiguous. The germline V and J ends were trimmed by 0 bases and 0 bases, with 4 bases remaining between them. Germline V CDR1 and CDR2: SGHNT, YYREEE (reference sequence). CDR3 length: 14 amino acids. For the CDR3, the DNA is TGTGCCAGCAGCTTGGGTTACTCTGGAAACACCATATATTTT. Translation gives CASSLGYSGNTIYF.

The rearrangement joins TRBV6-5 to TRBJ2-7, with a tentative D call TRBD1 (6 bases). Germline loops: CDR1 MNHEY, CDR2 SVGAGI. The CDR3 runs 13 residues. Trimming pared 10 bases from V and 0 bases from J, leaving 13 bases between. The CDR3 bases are TGTGCCACCCGACAGGCTAGCTCCTACGAGCAGTACTTC. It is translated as CATRQASSYEQYF.

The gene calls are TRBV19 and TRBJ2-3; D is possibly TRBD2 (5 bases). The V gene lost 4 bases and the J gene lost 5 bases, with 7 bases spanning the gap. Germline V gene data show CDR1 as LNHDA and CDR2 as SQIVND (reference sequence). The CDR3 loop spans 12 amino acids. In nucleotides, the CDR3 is TGTGCCAGTAGTAAACTAGGAGATACGCAGTATTTT. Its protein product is CASSKLGDTQYF. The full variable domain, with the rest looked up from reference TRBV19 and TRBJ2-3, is DGGITQSPKYLFRKEGQNVTLSCEQNLNHDAMYWYRQDPGQGLRLIYYSQIVNDFQKGDIAEGYSVSREKKESFPLTVTSAQKNPTAFYLCASSKLGDTQYFGPGTRLTVL.

As DNA, the CDR3 is TGTGCCAGCAGTTCACCGGACAGGGACTGGTACGAGCAGTACTTC. Its translation: CASSSPDRDWYEQYF. The gene calls are TRBV6-5 and TRBJ2-7; 8 nucleotides align to TRBD1. The junction had 9 bases not matched to a gene; V was cut back by 4 bases and J by 4 bases. The CDR3 consists of 15 residues. From germline, CDR1 is MNHEY and CDR2 SVGAGI.

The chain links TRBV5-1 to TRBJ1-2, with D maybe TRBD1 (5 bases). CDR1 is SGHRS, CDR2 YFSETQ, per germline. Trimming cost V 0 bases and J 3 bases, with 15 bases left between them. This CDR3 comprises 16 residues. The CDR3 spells CASSLDRGSGYYGYTF. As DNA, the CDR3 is TGCGCCAGCAGCTTGGACCGGGGGTCTGGGTACTATGGCTACACCTTC.

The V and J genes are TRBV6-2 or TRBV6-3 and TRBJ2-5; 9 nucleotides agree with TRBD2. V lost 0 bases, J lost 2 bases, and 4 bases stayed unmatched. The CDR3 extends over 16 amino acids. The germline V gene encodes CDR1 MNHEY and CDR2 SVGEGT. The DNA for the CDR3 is TGTGCCAGCAGTTACTCGCAGCGGGGGGCACAAGAGACCCAGTACTTC. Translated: CASSYSQRGAQETQYF.

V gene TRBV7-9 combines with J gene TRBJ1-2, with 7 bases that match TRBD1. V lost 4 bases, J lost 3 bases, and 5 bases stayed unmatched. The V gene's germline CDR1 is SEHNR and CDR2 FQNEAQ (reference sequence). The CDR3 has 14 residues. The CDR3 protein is CASSSNQGDYGYTF. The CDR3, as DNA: TGTGCCAGCAGCTCTAATCAGGGGGACTATGGCTACACCTTC.

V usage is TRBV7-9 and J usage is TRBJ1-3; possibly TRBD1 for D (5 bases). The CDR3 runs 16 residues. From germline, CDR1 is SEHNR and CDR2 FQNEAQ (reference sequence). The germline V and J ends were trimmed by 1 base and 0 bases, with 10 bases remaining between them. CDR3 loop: CASSLVTGPSGNTIYF. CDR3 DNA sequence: TGTGCCAGCAGCTTAGTAACAGGTCCCTCTGGAAACACCATATATTTT.

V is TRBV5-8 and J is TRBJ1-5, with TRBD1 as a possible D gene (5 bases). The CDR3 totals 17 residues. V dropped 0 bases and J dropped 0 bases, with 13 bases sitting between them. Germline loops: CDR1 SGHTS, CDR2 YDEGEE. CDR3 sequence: CASSLVDPRGSNQPQHF. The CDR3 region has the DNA TGTGCCAGCAGCTTGGTGGATCCTAGGGGTAGCAATCAGCCCCAGCATTTT.